At least ten counts were recorded for the clone carrying this T cell receptor (beta chain). Its antigen is as yet unknown. Between the trimmed V and J ends, which lost 2 bases and 8 bases, there was a span of 16 bases. The CDR3 has 15 amino acids. The germline CDR1 and CDR2 sequences are SGHTA and FQGNSA. Via MiXCR, TCRdb re-called the 5' RACE reads, giving one row per CDR3 protein. The sample yields roughly 700,000 distinct CDR3 sequences, roughly 20% seen once. This sample is drawn from a study of CD8 T cells in ankylosing spondylitis. Whole-study results and caveats: Several of the motif variants were reported before in synovial fluid and blood from reactive arthritis. Clones tied to disease were said to be significantly enriched in matched ankylosing spondylitis synovial fluid. A TCR beta motif made of eight highly homologous variants seemed typical of ankylosing spondylitis blood.

The sequencing input was blood, either unsorted or a sorted T cell fraction (not recorded which). The source of this sequence is a male donor with ankylosing spondylitis. The chain recombines TRBV7-2 with TRBJ2-1; TRBD1 is a possible D gene (5 bases). In DNA form, the CDR3 reads TGTGCCAGCAGCTTAAGGGGCCGATCTAGGGATGAGCAGTTCTTC. As protein: CASSLRGRSRDEQFF.